The source of this T cell receptor (beta chain) is a study of type 1 regulatory T cells. Overall study context: This in vitro CD4 product, T-allo10, is enriched for Tr1 cells and alloantigen-specific. Overall study results and limits: Tr1 cells had a more restricted TCR repertoire than non-Tr1 cells.

One entry per CDR3 protein, called by TCRdb with MiXCR from the reads. The repertoire holds 60,000 to 75,000 distinct CDR3 sequences, less than 25% seen once, with roughly 8.3% in the top ten. As to this clonotype: As yet, its antigen is unknown.

Trimming took off 2 bases at V and 7 bases at J, with 11 bases between the two ends. Germline loops: CDR1 SGHTA, CDR2 FQGNSA. The CDR3 contains 13 residues. The TCR was taken from a human donor in good health. This chain joins TRBV7-2 and TRBJ1-1, with TRBD1 as a possible D gene (6 bases). The sequenced material came from cultured type 1 regulatory T (Tr1) cells, either the whole culture or a sorted fraction (not recorded which). CDR3 region: CASSLQGMGEAFF. CDR3 DNA: TGTGCCAGCAGCTTACAGGGGATGGGTGAAGCTTTCTTT.